This T cell receptor beta chain was identified in a study of blood T cell repertoires in COVID-19. Study details: The United States, Italy and Spain supplied acute and convalescent COVID-19 samples. T cells, B-cell-depleted T cells, or PBMCs supplied cDNA or gDNA.

Original processing notes: Nucleated cell counts were estimated from reference gene primer amplification. Data came from immunoSEQ multiplex PCR; TCRdb stores just in-frame clones and leaves some out. D and trimming come from the DNA, and the V and J calls and clone size come from that table. The sample contains roughly 100,000 clones, roughly 87% of which appear only once. The clonotype was recovered from an older man with acute or convalescent COVID-19. Input material: peripheral blood.

The CDR3 region is CASRLGGGTEAFF. The CDR3 DNA is TGTGCCAGCAGACTTGGGGGGGGCACTGAAGCTTTCTTT. The V call is TRBV12-3 or TRBV12-4, the J call TRBJ1-1; tentatively, D is TRBD1 (5 bases). The CDR3 sequence is 13 residues long. Trimming cost V 6 bases and J 4 bases, with 12 bases left between them.